This TCR beta chain was retrieved from a study of PD-1 blockade in classical Hodgkin lymphoma. The time point denotes: cycle 4 day 1 (C4D1), after 6 weeks of nivolumab. Every one of the patients relapsed after autologous stem cell transplantation (brentuximab vedotin exposure was variable). Clones were read by immunoSEQ multiplex PCR, and TCRdb kept only the in-frame ones, dropping some. The table records over 85,000 clones, roughly 91% of them present only once. The source is a human donor with classical Hodgkin lymphoma. Specimen: peripheral blood mononuclear cells (PBMCs), collected before the fourth cycle of nivolumab.

As DNA, the CDR3 is TGTGCCAGCAGCTTAGCACCCCTGGGCGTTAGCAATCAGCCCCAGCATTTT. It is translated as CASSLAPLGVSNQPQHF. The chain joins TRBV7-9 to TRBJ1-5; D call uncertain. Germline CDR1 and CDR2: SEHNR and FQNEAQ (reference sequence). The V end was cut by 0 bases, the J end by 0 bases, with 12 bases between. CDR3 length: 17 residues.